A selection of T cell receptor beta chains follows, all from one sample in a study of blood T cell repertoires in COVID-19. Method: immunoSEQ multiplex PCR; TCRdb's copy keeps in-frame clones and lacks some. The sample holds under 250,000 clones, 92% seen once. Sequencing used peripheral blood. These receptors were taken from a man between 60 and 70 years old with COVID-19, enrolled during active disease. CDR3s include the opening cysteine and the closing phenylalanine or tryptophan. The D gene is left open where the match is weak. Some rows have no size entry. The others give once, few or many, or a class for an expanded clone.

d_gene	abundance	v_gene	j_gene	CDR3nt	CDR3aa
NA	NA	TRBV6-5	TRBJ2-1	TGTGCCAGCAGTCTCGGGACTTATCCGTACAATGAGCAGTTCTTC	CASSLGTYPYNEQFF
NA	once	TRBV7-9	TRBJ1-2	TGTGCCAGCAGCATTAGCCTCTTTGGGACACCCCAATCAGGTGGCTACACCTTC	CASSISLFGTPQSGGYTF
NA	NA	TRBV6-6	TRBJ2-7	TGTGCCAGCAGTTGGACCGACAGGGAGGTCTCCGAGCAGTACTTC	CASSWTDREVSEQYF
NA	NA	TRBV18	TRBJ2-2	TGTGCCAGCTCACCACTAGGAGCGGTCGCGAACACCGGGGAGCTGTTTTTT	CASSPLGAVANTGELFF
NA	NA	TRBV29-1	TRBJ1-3	TGCAGCGTCGTCGTATTATCTGGAAACACCATATATTTT	CSVVVLSGNTIYF
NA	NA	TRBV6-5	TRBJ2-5	TGTGCCAGCAGTTCCGACTTGCGGGGAGTAGGGGAGACCCAGTACTTC	CASSSDLRGVGETQYF
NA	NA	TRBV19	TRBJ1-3	TGTGCCAGTAGTATGCAGGCGATCTCTGGAAACACCATATATTTT	CASSMQAISGNTIYF
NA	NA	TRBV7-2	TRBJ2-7	TGTGCCAGCAGCTTCGACAGCTACGAGCAGTACTTC	CASSFDSYEQYF
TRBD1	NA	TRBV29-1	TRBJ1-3	TGCAGCGTTCAAGGTTACCAGGGGGGCTCTGGAAACACCATATATTTT	CSVQGYQGGSGNTIYF
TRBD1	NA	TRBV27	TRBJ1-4	TGTGCCAGCAGTCCGCAGGGGGCCGGGGATGAAAAACTGTTTTTT	CASSPQGAGDEKLFF
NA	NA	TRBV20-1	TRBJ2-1	TGCAGTGCTAGTCCTAGCTCCCCAGACAATGAGCAGTTCTTC	CSASPSSPDNEQFF
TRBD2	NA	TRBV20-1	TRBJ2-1	TGCAGTCCTCGAGCGGGGGTCGAGCAGTTCTTC	CSPRAGVEQFF
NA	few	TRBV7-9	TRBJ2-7	TGTGCCAGCAGCTTAGAACGGGGCGAGCAGTACTTC	CASSLERGEQYF
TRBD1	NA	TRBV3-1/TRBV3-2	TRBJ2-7	TGTGCCAGCAGCCCCAGAGGACAGGGGTCCTACGAGCAGTACTTC	CASSPRGQGSYEQYF
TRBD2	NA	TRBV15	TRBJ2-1	TGTGCCACCAGCAGGGGACTAGAGAATGAGCAGTTCTTC	CATSRGLENEQFF
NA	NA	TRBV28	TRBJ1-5	TGTGCCAGCAGTGCCCGGAAGGGGGGGCAGCCCCAGCATTTT	CASSARKGGQPQHF
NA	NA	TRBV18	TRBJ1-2	TGTGCCAGCTCACCACCCGGGGGCTATGGCTACACCTTC	CASSPPGGYGYTF
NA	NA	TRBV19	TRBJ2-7	TGTGCCAGTAGTATGAGATTCTGGAGCTCCTACGAGCAGTACTTC	CASSMRFWSSYEQYF
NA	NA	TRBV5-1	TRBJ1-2	TGCGCCAGCAGCCAGGACAGCGTTCGTGGCTACACCTTC	CASSQDSVRGYTF
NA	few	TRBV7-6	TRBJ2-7	TGTGCCAGCAGCCCATCCTACGAGCAGTACTTC	CASSPSYEQYF
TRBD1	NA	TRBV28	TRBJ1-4	TGTGCCAGCAGTTTGGGACAGGGTCAAGGAAAACTGTTTTTT	CASSLGQGQGKLFF
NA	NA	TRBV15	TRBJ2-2	TGTGCCACCAGCAGAGGAGGAGGGAACACCGGGGAGCTGTTTTTT	CATSRGGGNTGELFF
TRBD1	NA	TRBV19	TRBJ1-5	TGTGCCAGTAGTCCCCGGACAGGTCAGCCCCAGCATTTT	CASSPRTGQPQHF
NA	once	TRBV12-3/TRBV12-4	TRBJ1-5	TGTGCCAGCAGTTTTCAGGTGAATCAGCCCCAGCATTTT	CASSFQVNQPQHF
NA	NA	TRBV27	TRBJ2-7	TGTGCCAGCAGTTTCGGAGGATTCCCCTACGAGCAGTACTTC	CASSFGGFPYEQYF
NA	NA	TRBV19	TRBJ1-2	TGTGCCAGTAGGGAGACAGGCAGGACGATCTATGGCTACACCTTC	CASRETGRTIYGYTF
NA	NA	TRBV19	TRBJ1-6	TGTGCCAGTAGTATAGGAGGCCTTGATGGTAATTCACCCCTCCACTTT	CASSIGGLDGNSPLHF
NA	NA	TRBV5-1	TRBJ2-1	TGCGCCAGCAGCTGGAGGGGCGGTAACAATGAGCAGTTCTTC	CASSWRGGNNEQFF
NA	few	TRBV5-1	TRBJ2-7	TGCGCCATCTTTGGACAGTGCCTTTCCTACGAGCAGTACTTC	CAIFGQCLSYEQYF
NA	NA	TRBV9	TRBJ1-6	TGTGCCAGCAGCGGCTCCGGGGAATTCTATAATTCACCCCTCCACTTT	CASSGSGEFYNSPLHF
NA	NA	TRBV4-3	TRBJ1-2	TGCGCCAGCAGCCAAGATCCAGTCCGTCATGGCTACACCTTC	CASSQDPVRHGYTF
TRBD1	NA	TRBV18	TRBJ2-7	TGTGCCAGCTCACCAATCGACAGGGGGCGTTACGAGCAGTACTTC	CASSPIDRGRYEQYF
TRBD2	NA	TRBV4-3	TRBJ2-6	TGCGCCAGCAGCCAAGAGGGGGTAGCGGGAGTATCTGGGGCCAACGTCCTGACTTTC	CASSQEGVAGVSGANVLTF
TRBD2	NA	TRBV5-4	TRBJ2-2	TGTGCCAGCAGCCGTGTCGGGGAGGGTCCATCCCGGGAGCTGTTTTTT	CASSRVGEGPSRELFF
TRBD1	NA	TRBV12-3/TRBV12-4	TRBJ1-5	TGTGCCAGTGGGACAGGGACTGCCCAGCCCCAGCATTTT	CASGTGTAQPQHF
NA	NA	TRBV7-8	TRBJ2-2	TGTGCCAGCAGCTCCCAGGGCTCGGCTAACACCGGGGAGCTGTTTTTT	CASSSQGSANTGELFF
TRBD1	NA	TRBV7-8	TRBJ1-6	TGTGCCAGCAGCCTGGGACAGGGAAGGCTTAATTCACCCCTCCACTTT	CASSLGQGRLNSPLHF
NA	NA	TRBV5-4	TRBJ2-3	TGTGCCAGCAGCTTGGGCTGGGCTAGCACAGATACGCAGTATTTT	CASSLGWASTDTQYF
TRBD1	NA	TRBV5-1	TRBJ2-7	TGCGCCAGCAGCTTCGCTCAGGGGGCAGCCTACGAGCAGTACTTC	CASSFAQGAAYEQYF
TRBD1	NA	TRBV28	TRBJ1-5	TGTGCCAGCAGTACAGGGGGCTCGGGTCAGCCCCAGCATTTT	CASSTGGSGQPQHF
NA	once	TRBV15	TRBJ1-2	TGTGCCACCAGCAGAAACCGACAGGCTAACTATGGCTACACCTTC	CATSRNRQANYGYTF
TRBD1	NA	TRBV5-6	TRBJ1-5	TGTGCCAGCAGCCGTAGTGGTGTGGGACAGGGACATCAGCCCCAGCATTTT	CASSRSGVGQGHQPQHF
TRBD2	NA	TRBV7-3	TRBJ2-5	TGTGCCAGCAGCTTAACCCGGGGGGGCCGGGAGACCCAGTACTTC	CASSLTRGGRETQYF
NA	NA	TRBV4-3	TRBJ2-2	TGCGCCAGCAGCCAAGAAAGGGGGTCGAACGGGGAGCTGTTTTTT	CASSQERGSNGELFF
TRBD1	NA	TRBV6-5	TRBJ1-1	TGTGCCAGCCAGTTCAGGGGGCGAGGCACTGAAGCTTTCTTT	CASQFRGRGTEAFF
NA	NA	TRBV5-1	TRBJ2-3	TGCGCCAGCAGCATTCAAGCGGGTAGCACAGATACGCAGTATTTT	CASSIQAGSTDTQYF
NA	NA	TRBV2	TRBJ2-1	TGTGCCAGCAAGTGGGGGATTGGCCGGGGAGGAGGAGACAATGAGCAGTTCTTC	CASKWGIGRGGGDNEQFF
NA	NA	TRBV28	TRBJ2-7	TGTGCCAGCAGTTTATATGGTTTGAGCAACTCCTACGAGCAGTACTTC	CASSLYGLSNSYEQYF
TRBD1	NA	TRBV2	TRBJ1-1	TGTGCCAGCAGTAAGACAGGGGGCGAAATTGCTGAAGCTTTCTTT	CASSKTGGEIAEAFF
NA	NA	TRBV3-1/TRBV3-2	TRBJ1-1	TGTGCCAGCAGCCTACGAGTGAACACTGAAGCTTTCTTT	CASSLRVNTEAFF
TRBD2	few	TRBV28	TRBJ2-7	TGTGCCAGCAGTTTCCCTGCTGGCGGGAGTCTCCACGAGCAGTACTTC	CASSFPAGGSLHEQYF
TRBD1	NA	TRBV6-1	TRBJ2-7	TGTGCCAGCAGTGAACCCTTTCGGACAGGGCAAGAGTACTTC	CASSEPFRTGQEYF
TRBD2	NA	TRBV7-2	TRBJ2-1	TGTGCCAGCAGCTTCCAGCGGGATGACAATGAGCAGTTCTTC	CASSFQRDDNEQFF
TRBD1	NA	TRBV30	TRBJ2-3	TGTGCCTGGGGGACAGGAATGAATACGCAGTATTTT	CAWGTGMNTQYF
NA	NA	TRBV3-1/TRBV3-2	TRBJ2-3	TGTGCCAGCAGCCGGGGACTTCACACAGATACGCAGTATTTT	CASSRGLHTDTQYF
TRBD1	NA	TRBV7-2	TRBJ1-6	TGTGCCAGCAGCTTAGCTTGGGACAGGGGGTTGTATGTCTCACCCCTCCACTTT	CASSLAWDRGLYVSPLHF
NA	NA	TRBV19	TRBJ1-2	TGTGCCAGTAGTACTCCGGGAACGCGAGGCTACACCTTC	CASSTPGTRGYTF
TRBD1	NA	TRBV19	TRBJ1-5	TGTGCCAGTAGAAGCGACAGGGGGAATCAGCCCCAGCATTTT	CASRSDRGNQPQHF
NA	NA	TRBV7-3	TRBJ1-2	TGTGCCAGCAGCTTAAATGGAGTCCAGGGAGGCTACACCTTC	CASSLNGVQGGYTF
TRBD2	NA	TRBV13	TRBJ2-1	TGTGCCAGCAGCTGGAGACTAGCTAGCAATGAGCAGTTCTTC	CASSWRLASNEQFF